What follows describes a single T cell receptor (beta chain). This receptor's antigen is unknown. No per-base quality is available; no much larger clone lies one base away. Enrolling through a virtual design, the prospective study's participants ranged in age from roughly 18 to 89 years and lived across more than 20 United States geographic areas. Cohort assignment in the prospective study relied on participant-reported clinical history from a screening survey and a study questionnaire. A participant counted as exposed if, within 2 weeks of entering the study, that participant had been in contact with someone who had a PCR-confirmed or clinician-diagnosed COVID-19 case. In the prospective study, mobile phlebotomists collected whole blood, serum and a nasopharyngeal or oropharyngeal swab from each participant. Over a roughly 2-month period, participants in the prospective study had the option of providing additional blood draws and questionnaires. Prospective study blood samples were shipped either frozen or at room temperature before DNA extraction.

TCRbeta CDR3 regions were amplified from genomic DNA by means of the immunoSEQ Assay, a bias-controlled multiplex PCR. The paper's data handling went like this. Within the assay, amplification of reference gene primers was used to estimate how many nucleated cells each sample contained. Sequence reads were collapsed and filtered to measure the absolute abundance of every unique TCRbeta CDR3 rearrangement. For each sample, productive Simpson clonality was calculated as the square root of Simpson's diversity index across productive rearrangements. TCRdb took over this immuneACCESS table, retaining in-frame rearrangements with V and J assigned. Such tables are incomplete; in checked studies, under half of the missing clones stem from an unresolved V gene, and the remainder is unexplained. V and J calls and clone size follow that table, whereas D and trimming were derived from the DNA. The sample table shows about 230,000 clones, and approximately 88% are seen once. 3% to 4% of the sample is held by the ten biggest clonotypes.

This sample was taken from a study of blood T cell repertoires in COVID-19 (TCRdb year 2020). About the investigation overall: Samples from collaborators originated in the United States, Italy and Spain and spanned both the acute and convalescent phases of COVID-19. The material from the prospective study consisted of cDNA or gDNA derived from T cells, B-cell-depleted T cells, or PBMCs. Deeply sampled blood TCRbeta repertoires from subjects exposed to, actively infected with, or recovered from COVID-19 were included in the dataset. The repertoires were released in a freely available public database meant as a resource for research on the immune response to SARS-CoV-2. Samples came from the ongoing ImmuneRACE study (first 160 participants) plus 1,254 subjects from 6 global collaborators. A de-identified subject ID, COVID-19 status, age in years and sex were almost always included in the sample metadata. Where available, HLA class I and class II types were taken from metadata supplied by the sample provider and were not determined by assay-based typing. Study-level results and caveats: The amount of clinical and demographic metadata varied by source and participant and was provided uncurated.

The TCR was taken from a woman under 40 who had been exposed to COVID-19. Sequenced sample: PBMCs or T cells enriched from blood (not recorded which).

The CDR3 sequence is CASSFGLATSTDTQYF. The DNA sequence follows: TGCGCCAGCAGCTTCGGACTAGCGACTAGCACAGATACGCAGTATTTT. The sequence links TRBV5-1 to TRBJ2-3, with 9 junctional bases fitting TRBD2. The germline V gene sets CDR1 to SGHRS and CDR2 to YFSETQ. The CDR3 measures 16 amino acids from cysteine to phenylalanine. The entry retains the CDR3 DNA only, 48 bases that are in frame from base 1. Germline trimming: 2 bases from V, 0 bases from J; junction bases outside gene matches: 4.